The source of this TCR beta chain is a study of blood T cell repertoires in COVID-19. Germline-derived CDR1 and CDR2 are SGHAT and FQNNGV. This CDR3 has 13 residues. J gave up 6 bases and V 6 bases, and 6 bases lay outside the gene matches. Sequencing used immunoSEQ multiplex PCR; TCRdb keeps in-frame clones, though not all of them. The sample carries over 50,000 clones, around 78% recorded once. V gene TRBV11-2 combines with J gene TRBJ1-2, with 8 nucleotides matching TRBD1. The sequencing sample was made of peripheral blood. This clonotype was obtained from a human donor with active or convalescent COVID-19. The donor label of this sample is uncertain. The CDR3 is CASRRTGSHGYTF. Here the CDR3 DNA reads TGTGCCAGCAGACGGACAGGGAGCCATGGCTACACCTTC. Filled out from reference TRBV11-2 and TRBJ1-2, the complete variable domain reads EAGVAQSPRYKIIEKRQSVAFWCNPISGHATLYWYQQILGQGPKLLIQFQNNGVVDDSQLPKDRFSAERLKGVDSTLKIQPAKLEDSAVYLCASRRTGSHGYTFGSGTRLTVV.